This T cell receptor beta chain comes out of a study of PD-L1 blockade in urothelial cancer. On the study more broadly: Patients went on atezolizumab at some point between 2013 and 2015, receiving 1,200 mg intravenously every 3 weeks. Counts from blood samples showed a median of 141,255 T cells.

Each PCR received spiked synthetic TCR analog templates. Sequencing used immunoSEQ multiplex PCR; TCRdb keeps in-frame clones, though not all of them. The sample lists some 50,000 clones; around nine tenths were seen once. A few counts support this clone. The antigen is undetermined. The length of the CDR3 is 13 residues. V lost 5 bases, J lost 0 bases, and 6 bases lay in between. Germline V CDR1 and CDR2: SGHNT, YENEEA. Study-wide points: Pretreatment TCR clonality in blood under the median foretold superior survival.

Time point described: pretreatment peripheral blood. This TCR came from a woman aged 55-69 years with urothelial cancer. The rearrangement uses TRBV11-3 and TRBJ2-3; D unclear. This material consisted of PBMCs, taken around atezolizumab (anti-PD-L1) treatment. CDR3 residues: CASSLVSTDTQYF. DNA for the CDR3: TGTGCCAGCAGCCTAGTAAGCACAGATACGCAGTATTTT.